The text below deals with one T cell receptor beta chain. Antigen specificity is unknown. After constant-region reverse-primer amplification, full-length variable regions underwent semi-nested PCR with Nested Universal Primer A. TCRdb reprocessed the 5' RACE reads with MiXCR, giving one entry per CDR3 protein. In the table there are tens of thousands of distinct CDR3 sequences, around 28% of which are singletons. Findings of the study overall: Whole repertoires were not studied in the larger cohort, only one V-J beta rearrangement. Tumor memory CD4+ T cell TCR gene usage clustered with blood and lymph node memory CD4+ cells and lymph node naive CD4+ cells.

Purified naive CD4+ T cells were depleted of CD25+ Tregs. The CDR3 is 15 amino acids. V trimming: 5 bases; J trimming: 7 bases; junction bases outside the gene matches: 9. The TCR was taken from a female donor with breast cancer. The sample was naive CD4+ T cells sorted from blood. Subset indicated: naive CD4+ T cells, CD4+CD45RA+CD25-. The chain is built from TRBV12-3 or TRBV12-4 and TRBJ2-7; the match to TRBD2 covers 12 bases. The DNA of the CDR3 is TGTGCCAGCAGTAACCGACTAGCGGGAGTAGGTGAGCAGTACTTC. Its protein is CASSNRLAGVGEQYF.